A single sample is the source of the 12 T cell receptor beta chains below, sequenced in a study of vaccination and CD4 T cells after COVID-19. The Oncomine TCR Beta short-read assay was applied to DNA of cultured CD4+ T cells. TCRdb fed the PCR reads into MiXCR, producing one record per CDR3 protein. Of around 19,000 distinct CDR3 sequences in the sample, around half were seen once. Treatment described: 10-day PBMC culture with coronavirus spike peptide pools or control peptides (ViraFEST assay). These receptors' antigens are unknown. Sequences were obtained from CD4+ T cells from blood, cultured in vitro. The receptors shown here come from a human donor who had recovered from COVID-19.

This sequence joins TRBV27 and TRBJ2-1, with TRBD2 matching 7 bases. In germline, CDR1 is MNHEY, CDR2 SMNVEV (reference sequence). V was clipped by 6 bases and J by 3 bases; unmatched bases: 8. The CDR3 has 15 amino acids. CDR3 amino acids: CASSLRLAGYNEQFF. The CDR3 DNA follows: TGTGCCAGCAGCCTCCGACTAGCCGGCTACAATGAGCAGTTCTTC.

The V and J genes are TRBV11-3 and TRBJ2-3; 9 bases match TRBD2. The CDR3 spans 15 residues. The junction had 7 bases not matched to a gene; V was cut back by 6 bases and J by 3 bases. Looked up from germline, CDR1 is SGHNT and CDR2 is YENEEA. The CDR3 here is CASSLGSGGTDTQYF. The CDR3 DNA sequence: TGTGCCAGCAGTTTGGGCAGCGGGGGGACAGATACGCAGTATTTT.

The CDR3 DNA is TGTGCCAGCAGCTTTCGCCAAGAGACCCAGTACTTC. The encoded protein is CASSFRQETQYF. The V and J genes are TRBV7-9 and TRBJ2-5, with D uncertain. The germline V gene encodes CDR1 SEHNR and CDR2 FQNEAQ (reference sequence). Deletions cut 3 bases from V and 1 base from J, with 3 bases between. This CDR3 has 12 amino acids.

The genes are TRBV6-5 and TRBJ1-1, with D possibly being TRBD1 (6 bases). In germline, CDR1 is MNHEY, CDR2 SVGAGI. V was cut by 0 bases and J by 0 bases, with 14 bases left in between. This CDR3 spans 17 amino acids. The CDR3 sequence is CASSYSSSRGMNTEAFF. CDR3 coding DNA: TGTGCCAGCAGTTACTCAAGCTCCAGGGGCATGAACACTGAAGCTTTCTTT.

The chain has TRBV15 and TRBJ2-1; D not certain. V was clipped by 1 base and J by 0 bases, with 10 bases between them. This CDR3 comprises 16 residues. Per germline, CDR1 LNHNV and CDR2 YYDKDF (reference sequence). The CDR3 loop is CATSRGGPISYNEQFF. CDR3 coding DNA: TGTGCCACCAGCAGAGGCGGACCAATCTCCTACAATGAGCAGTTCTTC.

This clonotype was counted a single time. The chain's CDR3 is CASRTPTESYEQYF. CDR3 sequence (DNA): TGTGCCAGCAGGACCCCGACAGAGTCCTACGAGCAGTACTTC. The chain joins TRBV6-1 to TRBJ2-7; D may be TRBD1 (5 bases). Looked up from germline, CDR1 is MNHNS and CDR2 is SASEGT. V was cut by 6 bases and J by 1 base, with 13 bases left in between. There are 14 residues in the CDR3.

The chain carries TRBV7-8 and TRBJ1-1; maybe TRBD1 (6 bases). The germline V and J ends were trimmed by 1 base and 0 bases, with 12 bases remaining between them. CDR1 is SGHVS, CDR2 FQNEAQ, per germline. CDR3 size: 16 residues. The CDR3 region is CASSLEGSGVNTEAFF. The CDR3 nucleotides are TGTGCCAGCAGCTTAGAGGGGTCAGGGGTGAACACTGAAGCTTTCTTT. Full variable domain (outside the CDR3, taken from reference TRBV7-8 and TRBJ1-1): GAGVSQSPRYKVAKRGQDVALRCDPISGHVSLFWYQQALGQGPEFLTYFQNEAQLDKSGLPSDRFFAERPEGSVSTLKIQRTQQEDSAVYLCASSLEGSGVNTEAFFGQGTRLTVV.

The gene calls are TRBV10-3 and TRBJ2-1, with 9 positions matching TRBD2. The CDR3 consists of 15 residues. The germline CDR1 and CDR2 sequences are ENHRY and SYGVKD. Losses at the gene ends were 2 bases for V and 6 bases for J; bases not matched to a gene: 5. CDR3 sequence: CAISEDSGRTNEQFF. As DNA, the CDR3 is TGTGCCATCAGTGAGGATAGCGGGAGAACCAATGAGCAGTTCTTC.

The rearrangement links TRBV24-1 to TRBJ2-1, with D tentatively TRBD1 (6 bases). There are 13 residues in the CDR3. Trimming removed 5 bases from V and 8 bases from J, with 12 bases in between. Looked up from germline, CDR1 is KGHDR and CDR2 is SFDVKD. As DNA, the CDR3 is TGTGCCACCAGTGCCTCCAGGGGCGATGAGCAGTTCTTC. Translation gives CATSASRGDEQFF.

This clonotype was seen only a few times. The chain joins TRBV7-8 to TRBJ2-1, with D unresolved. The CDR3 runs to 13 residues. Per germline, CDR1 SGHVS and CDR2 FQNEAQ. Between the trimmed V and J ends, which lost 2 bases and 14 bases, there was a span of 16 bases. The CDR3 region is CASSLPPLPLEFF. The CDR3 DNA sequence: TGTGCCAGCAGCTTACCACCACTGCCTTTGGAGTTCTTC.

This chain uses TRBV12-3 or TRBV12-4 with TRBJ1-1, with 8 nucleotides matching TRBD1. The junction had 4 bases not matched to a gene; V was cut back by 3 bases and J by 7 bases. The CDR3 is 13 residues long. This CDR3 is CASSFQGAGEAFF. Here the CDR3 DNA reads TGTGCCAGCAGTTTTCAGGGGGCGGGTGAAGCTTTCTTT.

V is TRBV3-1 and J is TRBJ2-5; 8 bases are shared with TRBD2. The V gene's germline CDR1 is LGHDT and CDR2 YNNKEL (reference sequence). The CDR3 is 15 residues long. V lost 4 bases, J lost 4 bases, and 8 bases stayed unmatched. The CDR3 is CASSPSGRRGETQYF. Written as DNA, the CDR3 is TGTGCCAGCAGCCCCAGCGGGAGACGGGGAGAGACCCAGTACTTC.